This TCR beta chain was captured by sequencing in a study of T cells in Graves' hyperthyroidism and ophthalmopathy. Amplification of TCR beta CDR3 regions was performed using RNA transcripts as template. Carried out on the TCR CDR3, a first-round RT-PCR used the HTBI primer set. A single record per CDR3 protein comes from TCRdb applying MiXCR to the multiplex PCR reads. The sample holds about 700,000 distinct CDR3 sequences, less than 15% seen once. Study results and caveats: The model's output predicted ophthalmopathy at a median of approximately 6.5 months prior to onset. Most clonotypes expanded in the thyroid (above 0.001) were also present in blood.

About this clonotype: Its antigen is undetermined.

The authors deemed Graves' hyperthyroidism stable absent ophthalmopathy progression within 18 months. Clinical symptoms, serum thyroxine and TRAb, thyroid ultrasound and orbital computed tomography were used for the diagnoses. Germline assignment: CDR1 LGHNA and CDR2 YNFKEQ. Trimming shortened V by 1 base and J by 3 bases, and 13 bases separated the two germline ends. This CDR3 has 15 residues. This sequence joins TRBV4-2 and TRBJ2-7, with D maybe TRBD1 (6 bases). The clonotype comes from a woman in her late teens or twenties with Graves' hyperthyroidism. The sample comprised blood. DNA for the CDR3: TGTGCCAGCAGCCAAGCGGCGACAGGATTCTACGAGCAGTACTTC. This sequence encodes CASSQAATGFYEQYF.